Following are 2 T cell receptor beta chains from one sample sequenced in a study of CD4 T cells in relation to SARS-CoV-2 and coronaviruses. The unexposed donors gave CD4+ T cells in about 2010-2019, prior to COVID-19. The cells were cultured for about ten days before CD4+ T cells were isolated. Method: immunoSEQ multiplex PCR; TCRdb's copy keeps in-frame clones and lacks some. Here the sample spans roughly 24,000 clones, under 85% being singletons. No antigen has been assigned to these receptors. The material sequenced was CD4+ T cells from PBMCs, cultured in vitro. The receptors here all came from a human donor in good health.

The chain carries TRBV6-4 and TRBJ2-2, with D uncertain. This CDR3 region has 13 residues. CDR1 is MRHNA, CDR2 SNTAGT, per germline. V lost 0 bases and J 6 bases, leaving 5 bases between the germline ends. In DNA, the CDR3 is TGTGCCAGCAGTGACTCGGGATCCGGGGAGCTGTTTTTT. As protein: CASSDSGSGELFF.

This chain connects TRBV19 to TRBJ2-2; D perhaps matches TRBD2 (7 bases). CDR3 length: 13 residues. Germline loops: CDR1 LNHDA, CDR2 SQIVND (reference sequence). The ends were cut back, 7 bases at V and 7 bases at J, with 13 bases in the middle. This CDR3 is CASMGAGVGELFF. The DNA for the CDR3 is TGTGCCAGTATGGGGGCGGGAGTCGGGGAGCTGTTTTTT. The whole variable domain, filled in from reference TRBV19 and TRBJ2-2, reads DGGITQSPKYLFRKEGQNVTLSCEQNLNHDAMYWYRQDPGQGLRLIYYSQIVNDFQKGDIAEGYSVSREKKESFPLTVTSAQKNPTAFYLCASMGAGVGELFFGEGSRLTVL.